This TCR beta chain emerged from a study of blood T cell repertoires in COVID-19 (dated by TCRdb to 2020 to 2022). At the level of the whole study: Samples covering the acute and convalescent phases of COVID-19 were provided by collaborators in the United States, Italy and Spain. A de-identified subject ID, COVID-19 status, age in years and sex were almost always included in the sample metadata. The prospective study material was composed of cDNA or gDNA derived from T cells, B-cell-depleted T cells, or PBMCs. The repertoires were released in a freely available public database meant as a resource for research on the immune response to SARS-CoV-2. Deeply sampled blood TCRbeta repertoires from subjects exposed to, actively infected with, or recovered from COVID-19 were included in the dataset. Where HLA class I and class II types were available, the types were taken from metadata supplied by the sample provider, not from assay-based typing. The samples were drawn from the first 160 participants of the ongoing ImmuneRACE study and from about 1,200 subjects provided by 6 global collaborators. What the study reported, not specific to this receptor: Clinical and demographic metadata were provided uncurated, with the amount varying by source and participant.

Collaborating institutions collected whole blood in K2EDTA tubes following their own protocols. For TCRbeta analysis, collaborators shipped samples as frozen whole blood, isolated PBMCs, or DNA extracted from either of those sample types. In regard to this clone: Its antigen target is currently unknown. No much larger clone exists at a distance of one base, and base qualities are not known.

The CDR3 contains 15 residues, cysteine and phenylalanine counted. The kept DNA is CDR3 alone, 45 bases in frame from the first base. CDR1 SEHNR and CDR2 FQNEAQ are derived from the germline V gene (reference sequence). V ends up 5 bases short and J 0 bases short, with an unmatched junction base count of 6. The immunoSEQ Assay, a bias-controlled multiplex PCR, was used to amplify TCRbeta CDR3 regions from genomic DNA. The source study handled its data this way. The number of nucleated cells in each sample was estimated from the amplification of reference gene primers within the assay. To quantify the absolute abundance of each unique TCRbeta CDR3 rearrangement, sequence reads were collapsed and filtered. Productive Simpson clonality was computed per sample as the square root of Simpson's diversity index over productive rearrangements. What TCRdb holds here is the immuneACCESS table cut down to in-frame rearrangements. Part of the clones is not present; checked against another copy, under half of the missing clones reflect an unresolved V gene, and the others are unexplained. V and J calls plus clone size are reproduced from that table; the DNA served to infer D and trimming. Here the sample has 85,000 to 130,000 clones; roughly 90% occur a single time. The ten largest clonotypes hold around 5.8% of the sample.

The source of this sequence is a human donor in a cohort sampled during active COVID-19. The sequence links TRBV7-9 to TRBJ2-7; the central 8 bases match TRBD1. Sequenced sample: peripheral blood. The nucleotide sequence reads TGTGCCAGCAGCCCGAGGACAGGGAGCTCCTACGAGCAGTACTTC. Its protein product is CASSPRTGSSYEQYF.